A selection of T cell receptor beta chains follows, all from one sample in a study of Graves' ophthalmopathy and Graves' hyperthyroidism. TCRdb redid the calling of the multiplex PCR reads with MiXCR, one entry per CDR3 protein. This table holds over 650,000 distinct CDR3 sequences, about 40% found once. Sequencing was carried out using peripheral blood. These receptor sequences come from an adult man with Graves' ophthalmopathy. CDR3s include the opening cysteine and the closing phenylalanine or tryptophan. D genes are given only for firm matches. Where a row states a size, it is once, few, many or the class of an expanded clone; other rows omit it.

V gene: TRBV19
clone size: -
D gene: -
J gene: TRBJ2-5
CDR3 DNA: TGTGCCAGTAGTTCCCGTACCTATACGCTCCAAGAGACCCAGTACTTC
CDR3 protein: CASSSRTYTLQETQYF

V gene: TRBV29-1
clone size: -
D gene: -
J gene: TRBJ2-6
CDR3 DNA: TGCAGCGTTGACTCGGGGTTCCTAGGTGGGGCCAACGTCCTGACTTTC
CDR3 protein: CSVDSGFLGGANVLTF

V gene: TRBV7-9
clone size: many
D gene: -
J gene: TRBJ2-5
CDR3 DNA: TGTGCCAGCGCCCTAGCTGTAGAGACCCAGTACTTC
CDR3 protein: CASALAVETQYF

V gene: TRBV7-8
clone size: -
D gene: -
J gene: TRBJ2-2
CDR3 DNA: TGTGCCAGCAGCCGAATGGGTGGTCCAAACACCGGGGAGCTGTTTTTT
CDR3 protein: CASSRMGGPNTGELFF

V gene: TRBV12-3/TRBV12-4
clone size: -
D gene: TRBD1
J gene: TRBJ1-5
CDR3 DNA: TGTGCCAGCAGTAGACAGCGACAGGGCCCAAATCAGCCCCAGCATTTT
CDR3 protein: CASSRQRQGPNQPQHF

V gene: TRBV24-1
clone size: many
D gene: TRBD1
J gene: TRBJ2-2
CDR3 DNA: TGTGCCACCAGTGAGGGACAGGGATCCACCGGGGAGCTGTTTTTT
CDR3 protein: CATSEGQGSTGELFF

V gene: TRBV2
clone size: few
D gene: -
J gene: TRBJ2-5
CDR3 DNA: TGTGCCAGCAGTGAAAGCGACTTTCGACGTCGCCAAGAGACCCAGTACTTC
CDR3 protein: CASSESDFRRRQETQYF

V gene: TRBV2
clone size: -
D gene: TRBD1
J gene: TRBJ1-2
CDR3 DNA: TGTGCCAGCAGCCTCCTTAATCCGACAGGGGATGGCTACACCTTC
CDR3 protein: CASSLLNPTGDGYTF

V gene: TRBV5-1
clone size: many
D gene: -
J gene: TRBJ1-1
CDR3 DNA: TGCGCCAGCAGCCTTACCAGCGCGTTGAACACTGAAGCTTTCTTT
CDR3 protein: CASSLTSALNTEAFF

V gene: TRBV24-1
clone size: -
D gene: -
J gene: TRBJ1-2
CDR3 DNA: TGTGCCACCAACCCGGGTTATGGCTACACCTTC
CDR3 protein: CATNPGYGYTF

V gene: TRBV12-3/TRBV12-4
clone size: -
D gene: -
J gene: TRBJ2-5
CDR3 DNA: TGTGCCAGCAGCCCTATAGAGGAAGAGACCCAGTACTTC
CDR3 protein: CASSPIEEETQYF

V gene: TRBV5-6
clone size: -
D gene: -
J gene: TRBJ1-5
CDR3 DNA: TGTGCCGGCAGCTTGGACACCTCTGGAGGTCAGCCCCAGCATTTT
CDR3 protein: CAGSLDTSGGQPQHF

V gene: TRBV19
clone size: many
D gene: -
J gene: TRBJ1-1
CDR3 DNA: TGTGCCAGTAAAGGGGTTCTGAACACTGAAGCTTTCTTT
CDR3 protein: CASKGVLNTEAFF

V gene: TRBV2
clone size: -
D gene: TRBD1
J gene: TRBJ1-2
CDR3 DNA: TGTGCCAGCAGTGAAATACGACAGGGGACGTTAGGCTACACCTTC
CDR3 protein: CASSEIRQGTLGYTF

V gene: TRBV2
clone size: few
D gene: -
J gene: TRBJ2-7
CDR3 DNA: TGTGCCAGCAGTGAACTTTCAGAATCCGAATTACATAGCTCCTACGAGCAGTACTTC
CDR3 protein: CASSELSESELHSSYEQYF

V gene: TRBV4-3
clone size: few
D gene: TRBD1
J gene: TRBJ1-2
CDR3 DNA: TGCGCCAGCAGCCAAGCCGGGACAGGGGAATTGGATGGCTACACCTTC
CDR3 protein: CASSQAGTGELDGYTF

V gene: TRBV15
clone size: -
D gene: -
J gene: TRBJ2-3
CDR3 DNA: TGTGCCACCAGCTATCGGGGCAGGGAAGCAGATACGCAGTATTTT
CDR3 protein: CATSYRGREADTQYF

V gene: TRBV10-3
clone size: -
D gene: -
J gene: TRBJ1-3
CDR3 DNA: TGTGCCATCAGTGAACACATGGGAGCGGAAGCAAACACCATATATTTT
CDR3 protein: CAISEHMGAEANTIYF

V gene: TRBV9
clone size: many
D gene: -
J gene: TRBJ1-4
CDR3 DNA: TGTGCCAGCAGCGAGGGACGGCGTCATGAAAAACTGTTTTTT
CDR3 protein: CASSEGRRHEKLFF

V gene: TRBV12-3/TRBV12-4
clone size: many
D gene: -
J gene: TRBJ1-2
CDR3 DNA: TGTGCCAGCAGTTACGATTATGGCTACACCTTC
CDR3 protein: CASSYDYGYTF

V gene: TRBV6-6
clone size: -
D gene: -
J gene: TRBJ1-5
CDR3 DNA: TGTGCCAGCACTTCAGGGGTCGACACGACCCAGCATTTT
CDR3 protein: CASTSGVDTTQHF

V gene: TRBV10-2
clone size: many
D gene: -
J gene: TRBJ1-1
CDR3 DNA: TGCGCCAGCAGTGGGCCCGGGCGAGAAGCTTTCTTT
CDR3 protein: CASSGPGREAFF

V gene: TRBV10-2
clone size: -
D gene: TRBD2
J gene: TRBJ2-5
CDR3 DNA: TGCGCCAGCAGTAGGACTAGCGGGCAGACCCAGTACTTC
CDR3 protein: CASSRTSGQTQYF

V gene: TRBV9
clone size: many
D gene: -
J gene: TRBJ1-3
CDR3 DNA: TGTGCCAGCAGCGTAGATGGGGACTCTGGAAACACCATATATTTT
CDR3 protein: CASSVDGDSGNTIYF

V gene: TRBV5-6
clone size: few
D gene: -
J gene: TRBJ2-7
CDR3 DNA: TGTGCCAGCAGCTTGGCCGGGTGGGGGACGACGGACGAGCAGTACTTC
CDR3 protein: CASSLAGWGTTDEQYF

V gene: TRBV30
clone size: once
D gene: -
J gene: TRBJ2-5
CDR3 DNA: TGTGCCTGGAGTACCAATTGGGGGGAGACCCAGTACTTC
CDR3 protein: CAWSTNWGETQYF

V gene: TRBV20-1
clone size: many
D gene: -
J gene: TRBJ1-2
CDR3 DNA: TGCAGTGCTAGCCCACAGGGAGCATCTAGGGGCTACACCTTC
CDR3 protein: CSASPQGASRGYTF

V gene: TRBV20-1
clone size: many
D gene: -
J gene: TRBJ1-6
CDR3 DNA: TGCAGTGCTAGAGGGGAAGGGGGGAATTCACCCCTCCACTTT
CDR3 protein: CSARGEGGNSPLHF

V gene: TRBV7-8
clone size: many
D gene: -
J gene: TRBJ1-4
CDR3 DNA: TGTGCCAGCAGCCCGGACTCCAGGAGGGAAAAACTGTTTTTT
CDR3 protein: CASSPDSRREKLFF

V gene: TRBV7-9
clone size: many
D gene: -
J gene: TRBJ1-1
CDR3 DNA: TGTGCCAGCAGTTTAGCTAGGGGCACTGAAGCTTTCTTT
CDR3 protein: CASSLARGTEAFF

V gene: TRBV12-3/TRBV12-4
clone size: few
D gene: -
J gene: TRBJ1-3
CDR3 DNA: TGTGCCAGCAGTTTAGTAACAGCGATCTCTGGAAACACCATATATTTT
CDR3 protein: CASSLVTAISGNTIYF

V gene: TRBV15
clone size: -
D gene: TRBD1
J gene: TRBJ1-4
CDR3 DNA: TGTGCCACCAGCAGGAGGGACAGGGGAACAACTAATGAAAAACTGTTTTTT
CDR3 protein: CATSRRDRGTTNEKLFF

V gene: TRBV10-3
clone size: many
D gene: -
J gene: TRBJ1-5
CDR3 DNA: TGTGCCATCAGCGACCAAAGCGGGGAATCTCAGCCCCAGCATTTT
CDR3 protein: CAISDQSGESQPQHF

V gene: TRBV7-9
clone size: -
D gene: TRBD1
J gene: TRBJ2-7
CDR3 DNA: TGTGCCAGCAGCCCCCCCGGGACAGGGCACTACGAGCAGTACTTC
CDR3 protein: CASSPPGTGHYEQYF

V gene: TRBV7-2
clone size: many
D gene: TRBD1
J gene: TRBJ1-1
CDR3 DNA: TGTGCCAGCAGCTTTCGATACAGGGGGCAGGGGGGGCAAAACACTGAAGCTTTCTTT
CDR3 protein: CASSFRYRGQGGQNTEAFF

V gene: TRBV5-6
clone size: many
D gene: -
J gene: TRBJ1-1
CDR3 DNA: TGTGCCAGCAGCTTAGAAAACGAAGCTTTCTTT
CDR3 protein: CASSLENEAFF

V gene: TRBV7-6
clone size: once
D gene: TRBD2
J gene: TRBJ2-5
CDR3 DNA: TGTGCCAGCAGCCCCCGATTCGTGAGCCGGGAGGGCGAGTCCCAGTACTTC
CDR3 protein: CASSPRFVSREGESQYF

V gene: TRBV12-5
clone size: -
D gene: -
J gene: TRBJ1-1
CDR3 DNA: TGTGCTAGTGGGTCGCACCCGCTAGAAGCTTTCTTT
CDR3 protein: CASGSHPLEAFF

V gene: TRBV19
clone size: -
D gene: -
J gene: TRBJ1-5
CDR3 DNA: TGTGCCTGGAGTGGGGGACGGGATAGCAATCAGCCCCAGCATTTT
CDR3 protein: CAWSGGRDSNQPQHF

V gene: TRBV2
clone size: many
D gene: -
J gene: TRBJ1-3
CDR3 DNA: TGTGCCAGTAAGACAGACAACTCTGGAAACACCATATATTTT
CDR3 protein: CASKTDNSGNTIYF

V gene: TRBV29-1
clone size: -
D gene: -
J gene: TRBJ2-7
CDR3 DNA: TGCAGCGACAGGGAGGGGCCCTACGAGCAGTACTTC
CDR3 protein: CSDREGPYEQYF

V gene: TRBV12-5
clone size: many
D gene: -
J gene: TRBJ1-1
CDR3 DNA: TGTGCTAGTGGTTTGTTACCCACTGAAGCTTTCTTT
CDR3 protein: CASGLLPTEAFF

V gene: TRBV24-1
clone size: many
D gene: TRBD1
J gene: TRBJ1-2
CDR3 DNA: TGTGCCACCAGTGACGGGACAGAATATGGCTACACCTTC
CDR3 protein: CATSDGTEYGYTF

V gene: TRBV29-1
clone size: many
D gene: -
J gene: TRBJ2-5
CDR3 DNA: TGCAGCGTTGTCGTGGCTTTTGGAGAGACCCAGTACTTC
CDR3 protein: CSVVVAFGETQYF

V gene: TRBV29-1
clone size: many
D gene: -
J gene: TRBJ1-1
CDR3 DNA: TGCAGCGTCCGCGGGGCTTTCTTT
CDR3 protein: CSVRGAFF

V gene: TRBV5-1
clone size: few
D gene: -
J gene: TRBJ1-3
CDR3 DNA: TGCGCCAGCAGCTTGGATGCGGGCTCTGGAAACACCATATATTTT
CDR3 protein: CASSLDAGSGNTIYF

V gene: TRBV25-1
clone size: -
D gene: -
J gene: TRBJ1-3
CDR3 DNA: TGTGCCAGCAGTGAGGCAGGGACAGGAAACACCATATATTTT
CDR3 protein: CASSEAGTGNTIYF

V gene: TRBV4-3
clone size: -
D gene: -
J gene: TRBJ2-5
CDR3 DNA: TGCGCCAGCAGCCAAAAACAGGGTCAAGAGACCCAGTACTTC
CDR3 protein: CASSQKQGQETQYF

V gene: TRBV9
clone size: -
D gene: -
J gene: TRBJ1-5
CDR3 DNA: TGTGCCTGGAGTACAGGGACACGGCTTCAGCCCCAGCATTTT
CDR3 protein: CAWSTGTRLQPQHF

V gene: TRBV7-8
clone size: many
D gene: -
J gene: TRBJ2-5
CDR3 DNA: TGTGCCAGCAGCTTACGACAGGACAGTAAAGAGACCCAGTACTTC
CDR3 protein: CASSLRQDSKETQYF

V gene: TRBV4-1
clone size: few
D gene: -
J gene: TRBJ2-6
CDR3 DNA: TGCGCCAGCAGCCAAGCGACCTTCCTCTCTGGGGCCAACGTCCTGACTTTC
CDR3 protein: CASSQATFLSGANVLTF